The clone carrying this TCR beta chain has more than one count but fewer than ten. Its antigen is as yet unknown. Oncomine TCR Beta short-read sequencing was applied to DNA from cultured CD4+ T cells. The genomic DNA was obtained from cultured CD4+ T cells by extraction with the QIAamp micro DNA kit. TCRdb reanalysed the PCR reads using MiXCR and keeps one entry per CDR3 protein. In the table there are 9,500 or so distinct CDR3 sequences, about 35% of which are singletons. This specimen belongs to a study of vaccination and CD4 T cells after COVID-19. Study in general: Blood was drawn a median roughly 67 days post second dose, range 14 to 241. Study conclusions and caveats: Researchers report that a median approximately 85% of reactive clones in convalescent patients surfaced only post-vaccination.

Treatment here: 10-day PBMC culture with coronavirus spike peptide pools or control peptides (ViraFEST assay). From the unexposed donor, CD4+ T cells were collected ahead of the COVID-19 pandemic (2011-2018). Peptide pools at around 9.6 ug/ml, together with 8.5 to 10 IU/ml IL-2, were added to cultures of more than 1.5 million PBMCs per well. This TCR came from a human donor in good health. Sample: CD4+ T cells from blood, cultured in vitro.

The CDR3 DNA follows: TGTGCCAGCAGCTTACCCGGGCCGGGCAATGAGCAGTTCTTC. Protein: CASSLPGPGNEQFF. V and J are TRBV7-2 and TRBJ2-1; D gene unclear. CDR3 size: 14 residues. V lost 2 bases to trimming and J lost 6 bases, with 11 bases between them. Germline loops: CDR1 SGHTA, CDR2 FQGNSA.